The 16 T cell receptor beta chains listed next were all sequenced from one sample in a study of blood T cells in healthy people across ages. The second PCR ran roughly 7 to 12 cycles with a sample-barcoded 5' primer and J-beta primers. TCRdb redid the calling of the 5' RACE reads with MiXCR, one entry per CDR3 protein. Of 1.5 million to 2 million distinct CDR3 sequences listed, about two fifths are singletons. Sequenced: blood. The receptor source for this set is a human donor in good health.

V usage is TRBV10-3 and J usage is TRBJ2-1, with 11 bases that match TRBD2. Trimming at V came to 4 bases and at J to 7 bases, leaving 3 bases not matched to a gene. CDR3 length equals 14 residues. CDR1 is ENHRY and CDR2 is SYGVKD in the germline V gene. CDR3 nucleotide sequence: TGTGCCATCAGTGGGGCTAGCGGGGGGAATGAGCAGTTCTTC. This translates into CAISGASGGNEQFF.

This chain connects TRBV9 to TRBJ2-3, with 8 bases fitting TRBD1. V was pared by 4 bases and J by 5 bases, with 15 bases of the junction left unmatched. Germline CDR1 SGDLS, CDR2 YYNGEE. The CDR3 length is 17 residues. The CDR3 here is CASSPDAGGGIIDTQYF. CDR3 in DNA: TGTGCCAGCAGCCCCGACGCAGGGGGCGGGATCATAGATACGCAGTATTTT.

The chain joins TRBV6-2 or TRBV6-3 to TRBJ2-1; 9 positions match TRBD2. The CDR3 sequence is 16 residues long. V shed 6 bases and J 0 bases; nucleotides not matched to a gene: 6. Germline CDR1 MNHEY, CDR2 SVGEGT. CDR3 DNA: TGTGCCAGCAGGGATAGCGGGAGAGACTCCTACAATGAGCAGTTCTTC. Amino acids: CASRDSGRDSYNEQFF.

This clonotype was detected once. The chain is built from TRBV3-1 and TRBJ2-3; 8 bases are shared with TRBD2. The V gene's germline CDR1 is LGHDT and CDR2 YNNKEL (reference sequence). Trimming took 1 base from V and 8 from J; bases not matched to a gene: 11. The length of the CDR3 is 16 residues. This chain's CDR3 is CASSQGGTSGAGTQYF. In DNA form, the CDR3 reads TGTGCCAGCAGCCAAGGAGGGACTAGTGGTGCGGGTACGCAGTATTTT.

With regard to this clonotype: This sequence may be a read error, since a much larger clone differs from it by one base. The chain couples TRBV24-1 to TRBJ2-3, with D perhaps being TRBD1 or TRBD2 (5 bases each). Germline CDR1 and CDR2: KGHDR and SFDVKD. The CDR3 sequence is 16 residues long. In DNA, the CDR3 is TGTACCACCAGTGATTTATCCGAGGGGAACACAGATACGCAGTATTTT. It encodes CTTSDLSEGNTDTQYF.

The chain carries TRBV13 and TRBJ1-2; the D is unclear. The CDR3 is made up of 14 amino acids. Trimming removed 2 bases at V and 4 bases at J, with 11 bases between. The germline CDR1 and CDR2 sequences are PRHDT and FYEKMQ (reference sequence). The CDR3 loop is CASSLTEDLYGYTF. In DNA, the CDR3 is TGTGCCAGCAGCTTAACAGAGGACCTCTATGGCTACACCTTC.

The sample holds many counts of this clonotype. V usage is TRBV29-1 and J usage is TRBJ2-7, with D possibly matching TRBD1 (6 bases). Germline CDR1 is SQVTM and CDR2 is ANQGSEA. With 6 bases removed from V and 3 bases from J, the gap between germline ends came to 12 bases. The CDR3 covers 12 residues. In DNA, the CDR3 is TGCAGCGTGAATAAGGACAGCTACGAGCAGTACTTC. Translating gives CSVNKDSYEQYF.

This clonotype has more than one count but fewer than ten. The chain has TRBV30 and TRBJ2-5; 8 bases line up with TRBD1. The CDR3 covers 13 residues. The junction had 6 bases not matched to a gene; V was cut back by 4 bases and J by 5 bases. Germline CDR1 is GTSNPN and CDR2 is SVGIG (reference sequence). The CDR3 loop reads CAWNPGGRETQYF. CDR3 in DNA: TGTGCCTGGAATCCAGGGGGCCGGGAGACCCAGTACTTC. The full variable domain, completed using reference TRBV30 and TRBJ2-5, is SQTIHQWPATLVQPVGSPLSLECTVEGTSNPNLYWYRQAAGRGLQLLFYSVGIGQISSEVPQNLSASRPQDRQFILSSKKLLLSDSGFYLCAWNPGGRETQYFGPGTRLLVL.

This clonotype was detected a few times. At one end the junction does not follow the germline gene, possibly because of a read error. The V and J genes are TRBV24-1 and TRBJ2-1; TRBD2 agrees at 9 bases. CDR3 length equals 16 residues. Germline lookup yields CDR1 KGHDR and CDR2 SFDVKD. CDR3: CATSDWRGGSHNEQFF. The CDR3 nucleotides are TGTGCCACCAGTGATTGGCGGGGGGGCTCCCACAATGAGCAGTTCTTC.

V usage is TRBV6-2 or TRBV6-3 and J usage is TRBJ2-1; the D gene is possibly TRBD1 (5 bases). CDR3 length: 12 amino acids. V lost 5 bases, J lost 8 bases, and 10 bases lay in between. CDR1 and CDR2 from the germline V gene are MNHEY and SVGEGT. CDR3 protein: CASSRGPHEQFF. For the CDR3, the DNA is TGTGCCAGCAGTAGGGGTCCACATGAGCAGTTCTTC.

The V and J genes are TRBV6-5 and TRBJ1-2, with unresolved D. Germline V gives CDR1 MNHEY, CDR2 SVGAGI. CDR3 length: 15 amino acids. V shed 0 bases and J shed 1 base, with 9 bases lying between them. DNA for the CDR3: TGTGCCAGCAGTTACTCGAACCCTAATAACTATGGCTACACCTTC. This encodes CASSYSNPNNYGYTF.

The V and J genes are TRBV19 and TRBJ2-3; 14 bases are a match to TRBD2. The CDR3 loop spans 17 amino acids. CDR1 LNHDA and CDR2 SQIVND come from the germline V gene (reference sequence). The V segment lost 7 bases and the J segment 2 bases; nucleotides outside the gene matches: 8. The CDR3 coding sequence is TGTGCCAGTACCGATCCGGGACTAGCGGGGGACACAGATACGCAGTATTTT. Residues: CASTDPGLAGDTDTQYF.

The chain joins TRBV28 to TRBJ1-2, with 8 bases fitting TRBD1. Losses at the gene ends were 6 bases for V and 8 bases for J; bases not matched to a gene: 11. The CDR3 totals 14 residues. Per the germline V gene, CDR1 is MDHEN and CDR2 is SYDVKM. CDR3 in amino acids: CASRPTGQVRGYTF. In DNA, the CDR3 is TGTGCCAGCAGACCCACGGGACAGGTACGGGGCTACACCTTC.

The CDR3 is CASSWTGGVETQYF. CDR3 nucleotide sequence: TGTGCCAGCAGCTGGACAGGGGGTGTGGAGACCCAGTACTTC. The chain is built from TRBV7-2 and TRBJ2-5, with 10 nucleotides matching TRBD1. CDR3 length equals 14 residues. CDR1 and CDR2 from the germline V gene are SGHTA and FQGNSA. The trim removed 4 bases at V and 5 bases at J, leaving 4 bases unmatched.

Concerning this clonotype itself: This sequence may be a read error, since a much larger clone differs from it by one base. This chain connects TRBV7-2 to TRBJ1-6; D not resolved. The CDR3 sequence is 12 residues long. Germline V lookup: CDR1 SGHTA, CDR2 FQGNSA. CDR3 DNA sequence: TGTGCCAACAGCTTAGCAGTGGGCCCCCTCCACTTT. It specifies CANSLAVGPLHF.

J is TRBJ2-4 and V is TRBV6-2 or TRBV6-3; D is perhaps TRBD1 (6 bases). TRBJ2-7 explains the end of the DNA better; the J call may be wrong. Germline assignment: CDR1 MNHEY and CDR2 SVGEGT. The CDR3 length is 13 residues. CDR3 in DNA: TGTGCCAGCAGCCCGAAAGACAGGTACGAGCAGTACTTC. As protein: CASSPKDRYEQYF.